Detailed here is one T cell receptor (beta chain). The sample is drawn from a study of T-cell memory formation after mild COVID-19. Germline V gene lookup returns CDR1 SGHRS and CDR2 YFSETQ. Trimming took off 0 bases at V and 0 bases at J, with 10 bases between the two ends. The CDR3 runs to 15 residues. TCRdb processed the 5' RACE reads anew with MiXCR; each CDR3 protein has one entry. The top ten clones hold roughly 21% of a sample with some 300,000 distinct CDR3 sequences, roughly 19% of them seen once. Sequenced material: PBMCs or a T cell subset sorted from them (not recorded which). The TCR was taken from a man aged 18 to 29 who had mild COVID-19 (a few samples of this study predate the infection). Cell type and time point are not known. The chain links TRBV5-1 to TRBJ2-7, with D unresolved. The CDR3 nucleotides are TGCGCCAGCAGCTTGGGTGGGCCAAGCTCCTACGAGCAGTACTTC. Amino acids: CASSLGGPSSYEQYF.